These 16 T cell receptor beta chains were sequenced from one sample in a study of cytomegalovirus exposure and HLA in healthy donors listed by TCRdb under 2017. Libraries were constructed by the immunoSEQ multiplex PCR assay. TCRdb limited this immuneACCESS table to in-frame rearrangements with V and J called. A share of clones is missing; checked studies link under half to unresolved V genes, and the rest is unexplained. The sample data list 100,000 to 150,000 clones, and about nine tenths of these were observed just once. Clones ranked in the top ten supply less than 1.5% of the sample. The sample consisted of PBMCs. Receptors originate from a man aged 30-40 years in good health and CMV-seronegative.

The chain links TRBV5-1 to TRBJ1-1; 7 bases align to TRBD1. The V gene's germline CDR1 is SGHRS and CDR2 YFSETQ. The J segment lost 9 bases and the V segment lost 0 bases, leaving 5 bases of the junction unmatched. This CDR3 spans 13 amino acids. The CDR3 DNA reads TGCGCCAGCAGCTTGGAAGGGACAGTTAAAGCTTTCTTT. Its translation is CASSLEGTVKAFF.

In its sample, this clone was seen a few times. The V gene is TRBV2, the J gene TRBJ2-7, with D unresolved. V lost 4 bases and J lost 6, with 16 bases in between. Germline V lookup: CDR1 SNHLY, CDR2 FYNNEI. This CDR3 spans 14 amino acids. The CDR3 DNA sequence: TGTGCCAGCAGTGTCAAAGGCTCCTCGGGCGAGCAGTACTTC. The encoded protein is CASSVKGSSGEQYF.

This chain links TRBV5-1 with TRBJ2-3, with D uncertain. Trimming removed 2 bases from V and 4 bases from J, with 20 bases in between. This CDR3 spans 17 amino acids. Germline-derived CDR1 and CDR2 are SGHRS and YFSETQ. This CDR3 reads CASSLALPSGRSDTQYF. As DNA, the CDR3 is TGCGCCAGCAGCTTAGCTTTACCTAGTGGTCGTTCAGATACGCAGTATTTT.

This clone was seen more than once but under ten times. The CDR3 DNA is TGTGCCTGGAGTATCGACTGGTTAGCTTTCTTT. It specifies CAWSIDWLAFF. V is TRBV30 and J is TRBJ1-1; D is ambiguous. V lost 2 bases to trimming and J lost 10 bases, with 11 bases between them. CDR3 length equals 11 residues. Germline V gene data show CDR1 as GTSNPN and CDR2 as SVGIG (reference sequence).

This clone showed up just once. This rearrangement joins TRBV30 to TRBJ1-1, with D possibly matching TRBD1 (5 bases). The CDR3 runs 14 residues. The V and J ends lost 2 bases and 1 base respectively, with 11 bases between them. Germline CDR1 and CDR2: GTSNPN and SVGIG (reference sequence). The CDR3 nucleotides are TGTGCCTGGAGTTTAACAGGAACGAACACTGAAGCTTTCTTT. This translates into CAWSLTGTNTEAFF.

This clone was seen a handful of times. The CDR3 here is CASSPLRTSRTDTQYF. CDR3 coding DNA: TGTGCCAGCTCACCGCTCCGGACTAGTAGGACAGATACGCAGTATTTT. The gene calls are TRBV18 and TRBJ2-3, with 7 nucleotides matching TRBD2. The CDR3 is 16 residues long. The ends lost 3 bases at V and 3 bases at J; junction bases unmatched: 9. The germline CDR1 and CDR2 sequences are KGHSH and LQKENI. The variable domain in full, completed from reference TRBV18 and TRBJ2-3, reads NAGVMQNPRHLVRRRGQEARLRCSPMKGHSHVYWYRQLPEEGLKFMVYLQKENIIDESGMPKERFSAEFPKEGPSILRIQQVVRGDSAAYFCASSPLRTSRTDTQYFGPGTRLTVL.

This chain joins TRBV6-1 and TRBJ2-2; a possible D gene is TRBD1 (6 bases). Germline loops: CDR1 MNHNS, CDR2 SASEGT. CDR3 length equals 14 residues. The V end was cut by 2 bases, the J end by 7 bases, with 11 bases between. CDR3 DNA sequence: TGTGCCAGCAGTGAACTCAGGGGCCTCGGGGAGCTGTTTTTT. This sequence encodes CASSELRGLGELFF.

The rearrangement links TRBV27 to TRBJ2-1, with 13 bases aligning to TRBD2. The CDR3 spans 16 residues. Trimming removed 8 bases from V and 4 bases from J; junction bases left unmatched: 8. CDR1 is MNHEY and CDR2 is SMNVEV in the germline V gene (reference sequence). CDR3 region: CASGPGLAGRYNEQFF. CDR3 sequence (DNA): TGTGCCAGCGGCCCGGGACTAGCGGGACGATACAATGAGCAGTTCTTC.

The chain employs TRBV9 and TRBJ1-2, with a tentative D call TRBD1 (5 bases). Germline V gene lookup returns CDR1 SGDLS and CDR2 YYNGEE. The CDR3 covers 13 residues. Trimming pared 0 bases from V and 2 bases from J, leaving 5 bases between. The chain's CDR3 is CASSVAGNYGYTF. The CDR3 DNA reads as TGTGCCAGCAGCGTAGCAGGGAACTATGGCTACACCTTC.

The V gene is TRBV19, the J gene TRBJ2-4; 7 nucleotides line up with TRBD1. V lost 4 bases, J lost 3 bases, and 3 bases stayed unmatched. CDR1 LNHDA and CDR2 SQIVND come from the germline V gene (reference sequence). The CDR3 length is 14 residues. The CDR3 loop reads CASSTGQVKNIQYF. CDR3 nucleotide sequence: TGTGCCAGTAGTACAGGACAGGTCAAAAACATTCAGTACTTC.

The genes are TRBV5-6 and TRBJ1-5; TRBD1 is a possible D gene (6 bases). The germline CDR1 and CDR2 sequences are SGHDT and YYEEEE. The CDR3 loop spans 17 amino acids. Trimming left V 2 bases short and J 1 base short, with 16 bases between. The CDR3 loop is CASSFRGIEESNQPQHF. The CDR3 coding sequence is TGTGCCAGCAGCTTCAGGGGAATTGAGGAAAGCAATCAGCCCCAGCATTTT. Full variable domain (missing parts from reference TRBV5-6 and TRBJ1-5): DAGVTQSPTHLIKTRGQQVTLRCSPKSGHDTVSWYQQALGQGPQFIFQYYEEEERQRGNFPDRFSGHQFPNYSSELNVNALLLGDSALYLCASSFRGIEESNQPQHFGDGTRLSIL.

The genes are TRBV29-1 and TRBJ2-5; D is perhaps TRBD2 (6 bases). The CDR3 sequence is 12 residues long. Deletions cut 1 base from V and 5 bases from J, with 8 bases between. Germline V lookup: CDR1 SQVTM, CDR2 ANQGSEA. The CDR3 coding sequence is TGCAGCGTTGAAGGCGGGGACGAGACCCAGTACTTC. This gives the protein CSVEGGDETQYF.

The V gene is TRBV18, the J gene TRBJ1-5; TRBD1 matches at 9 bases. Germline CDR1 is KGHSH and CDR2 is LQKENI. V was pared by 1 base and J by 0 bases, with 10 bases of the junction left unmatched. This CDR3 contains 19 residues. CDR3 nucleotides: TGTGCCAGCTCACCACGGGTACCGACAGGGGGTTATAGCAATCAGCCCCAGCATTTT. This codes for CASSPRVPTGGYSNQPQHF.

The chain couples TRBV9 to TRBJ2-2; no clear D. Per the germline V gene, CDR1 is SGDLS and CDR2 is YYNGEE. The V gene lost 0 bases and the J gene lost 6 bases, with 3 bases spanning the gap. The CDR3 length is 12 residues. The CDR3 is CASSVAAGELFF. The CDR3 DNA reads TGTGCCAGCAGCGTAGCGGCCGGGGAGCTGTTTTTT.

The V call is TRBV5-1, the J call TRBJ2-1, with D possibly TRBD2 on 6 matching bases. The CDR3 is 15 amino acids. Trimming took off 0 bases at V and 4 bases at J, with 11 bases between the two ends. The V gene's germline CDR1 is SGHRS and CDR2 YFSETQ. The CDR3 loop reads CASSLAGVGYNEQFF. Here the CDR3 DNA reads TGCGCCAGCAGCTTGGCGGGGGTGGGATACAATGAGCAGTTCTTC.

This clone was detected a few times. Other nucleotide sequences in the sample specify the same CDR3. The rearrangement links TRBV7-2 to TRBJ1-5; perhaps TRBD1 as D (6 bases). The CDR3 has 13 residues. Trimming pared 2 bases from V and 4 bases from J, leaving 6 bases between. Germline V gene sequence: CDR1 SGHTA, CDR2 FQGNSA. CDR3 nucleotide sequence: TGTGCCAGCAGCTTAAGGGGGAATCAGCCCCAGCATTTT. Translating it yields CASSLRGNQPQHF.